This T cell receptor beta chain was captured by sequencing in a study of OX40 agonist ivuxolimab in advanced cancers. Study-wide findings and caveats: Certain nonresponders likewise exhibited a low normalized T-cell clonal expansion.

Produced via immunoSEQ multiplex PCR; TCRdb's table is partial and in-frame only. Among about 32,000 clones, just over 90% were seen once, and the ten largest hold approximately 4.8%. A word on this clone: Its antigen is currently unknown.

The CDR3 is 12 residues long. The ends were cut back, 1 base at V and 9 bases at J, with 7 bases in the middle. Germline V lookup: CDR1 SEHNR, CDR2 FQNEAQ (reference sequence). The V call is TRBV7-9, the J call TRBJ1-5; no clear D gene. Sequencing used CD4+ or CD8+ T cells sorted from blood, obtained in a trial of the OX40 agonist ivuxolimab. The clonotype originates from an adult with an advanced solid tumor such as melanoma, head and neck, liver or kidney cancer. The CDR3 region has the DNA TGTGCCAGCAGCTTAGAATTTTCGCCCCAGCATTTT. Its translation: CASSLEFSPQHF.